This entry concerns a single TCR beta chain. It lacks a known antigen. The record has no base qualities; no much larger clone is one base away. These data originate in a study of tumor and adjacent non-tumor tissue in lung cancer (dated by TCRdb to 2016 to 2018). Context from the whole study: The cohort included about a dozen adenocarcinoma, a couple of squamous cell carcinoma and 1 small cell lung cancer patients. About 30 paired specimens, one tumor and one normal lung sample per patient, were profiled by TCRbeta CDR3 sequencing. Sequencing produced about 120,000,000 productive TCRbeta reads in total, an average of about 4.5 million reads per sample. The study compared bulk TCRbeta repertoires from lung tumor tissue and matched distant non-tumor lung tissue of some 14 lung cancer patients. The approximately 15 patients were aged about 31 to 85 years, included around ten men and 5 women, and had TNM stage I to III disease.

Libraries came from multiplex PCR. The sequencer listed for this sample is Illumina HiSeq 2500. TCRbeta libraries were built by three rounds of nested PCR using primers (Table S4), following protocols modified from ARM-PCR. Before sequencing, PCR products of 200-500 bp were cut from the gel and purified using the QIAquick gel extraction kit. The paper's data handling went like this. Reads were cleaned with Trimmomatic, merged with FLASH into complete CDR3 sequences, and assigned to V(D)J germline segments with MiTCR. VDJtools was used to compute clonal diversity as the inverse Simpson's index. In-frame sequences without a premature stop codon were defined as productive reads. TCRdb reprocessed the public reads (quality trimming at Q25 with fastp, clone calling with MiXCR) and kept in-frame beta chains. Rows merge per CDR3 protein into single entries with the most common DNA and genes. It is TCRdb's table, rather than the study itself, that gives the V and J calls and clone size. The sample table records roughly 70,000 distinct CDR3 sequences; about two thirds of these occur just once. The ten most abundant clones make up 25% to 35% of the sample.

Including cysteine and phenylalanine, the CDR3 has 15 amino acids. Solely the CDR3 DNA is kept, with 45 bases framed from the first base. As encoded in the germline V gene, CDR1 is SGHAT while CDR2 is FQNNGV. Trimming accounts for 7 bases at V and 6 bases at J, while the number of junction bases matched to no gene is 12. Bulk unsorted tissue served as the source for RNA extraction, and RNA quality was assessed using a NanoDrop ND-1000 and an Agilent 2100. Normal lung samples were distant non-tumor tissue taken more than 3 cm from the tumor edge. The donors were newly diagnosed lung cancer patients admitted for thoracic surgery in China from August to November 2014 who had not received prior chemotherapy. Anyone who had undergone radiotherapy or chemotherapy before, or who had another cancer at the same time, was left out of the study. Surgical tissue pieces of about 1-2.2 cm3 were preserved in RNAlater solution and stored at -80 °C until use.

Study-wide conclusions, independent of this receptor: A significantly larger cumulative share of the repertoire was made up by the top 100 clones in normal lung than in tumor tissue. Peripheral blood was not sequenced, so blood TCRbeta repertoires in these lung cancer patients were not examined. Only around 15 patients were included in the cohort, and the need for larger samples and more detailed clinical data was noted by the authors. The sequencing platform is not named in the methods, and unique molecular identifiers are not mentioned. TCR diversity was significantly higher in younger patients, and higher tumor TCR diversity was associated with shorter overall and disease-free survival. Tumor tissue showed significantly greater TCR diversity (inverse Simpson) than normal lung tissue (about 400 vs 180, P = 0.0075, Mann-Whitney U test).

The TCR sequence derives from a woman aged 45 to 65 with non-small cell lung cancer. Input material: distant non-tumor lung tissue. The chain is assembled from TRBV11-2 and TRBJ2-1; a stretch of 7 junction bases matches TRBD2. The CDR3 reads CASTAGLAVCNEQFF. Here is the DNA: TGTGCCAGCACCGCGGGGCTAGCGGTCTGCAATGAGCAGTTCTTC.